These 9 T cell receptor beta chains were all obtained from the same sample, sequenced in a study of blood T cell repertoires in COVID-19. The table came from immunoSEQ multiplex PCR; TCRdb's copy has only in-frame clones and leaves some out. The sample lists some 140,000 clones; less than 90% were seen once. Source material: PBMCs or T cells enriched from blood (not recorded which). Source of these receptors: a man aged 30 to 45 who had recovered from COVID-19.

The rearrangement uses TRBV14 and TRBJ2-3; tentatively, D is TRBD2 (5 bases). Looked up from germline, CDR1 is SGHDN and CDR2 is FVKESK. The CDR3 loop spans 17 amino acids. V was clipped by 3 bases and J by 2 bases, with 18 bases between them. The CDR3 DNA is TGTGCCAGCAGCCATCCTGAAATAGCGCGTTCCACAGATACGCAGTATTTT. Encoded protein: CASSHPEIARSTDTQYF.

The chain carries TRBV27 and TRBJ2-7, with TRBD2 as a possible D gene (5 bases). With 4 bases removed from V and 4 bases from J, the gap between germline ends came to 11 bases. The CDR3 consists of 13 residues. The germline V gene encodes CDR1 MNHEY and CDR2 SMNVEV (reference sequence). The CDR3 region is CASSYGVLYEQYF. CDR3 coding DNA: TGTGCCAGCAGTTACGGGGTGCTGTACGAGCAGTACTTC.

The chain carries TRBV10-3 and TRBJ1-5; no clear D gene. CDR1 is ENHRY, CDR2 SYGVKD, per germline. The length of the CDR3 is 19 residues. The V end lost 2 bases, the J end lost 1 base, and 21 bases lay between the germline ends. The CDR3 region is CAISENAGSYPRSNQPQHF. DNA of the CDR3: TGTGCCATCAGTGAGAATGCTGGTTCGTATCCGAGGAGCAATCAGCCCCAGCATTTT.

The chain links TRBV3-1 (or the pseudogene TRBV3-2) to TRBJ2-2, with TRBD2 identical over 9 bases. CDR1 LGHDT and CDR2 YNNKEL come from the germline V gene (reference sequence). The junction had 14 bases not matched to a gene; V was cut back by 5 bases and J by 4 bases. There are 18 residues in the CDR3. CDR3 sequence: CASSRTTSLRGGTGELFF. The CDR3 nucleotides read TGTGCCAGCAGCAGAACCACCTCCTTGCGGGGGGGCACCGGGGAGCTGTTTTTT.

The chain uses TRBV10-1 and TRBJ1-5, with D unresolved. Trimming took 6 bases from V and 4 from J, leaving 13 bases between them. The CDR3 runs to 14 residues. Germline CDR1 WNHNN, CDR2 SYGVQD (reference sequence). The chain's CDR3 is CASSPAGLNQPQHF. In nucleotides, the CDR3 is TGCGCCAGCAGCCCCGCAGGCTTGAATCAGCCCCAGCATTTT.

In this sample, this clone turned up once. The J gene is TRBJ2-1, the V gene TRBV24-1, with 7 bases matching TRBD1. Trimming cost V 4 bases and J 6 bases; bases outside gene matches: 11. This CDR3 is built from 16 residues. Germline CDR1 and CDR2: KGHDR and SFDVKD. CDR3 region: CATSEGRQGLGNEQFF. In DNA form, the CDR3 reads TGTGCCACCAGTGAGGGAAGACAGGGTTTGGGCAATGAGCAGTTCTTC.

A single count supports this clone. The chain joins TRBV10-3 to TRBJ2-2, with 10 bases lining up with TRBD2. Germline loops: CDR1 ENHRY, CDR2 SYGVKD. V shed 11 bases, J shed 0 bases, and the junction held 15 bases outside the gene matches. The CDR3 spans 18 residues. The CDR3 DNA sequence: TGTGCCTCCGCCGGTACTAGCGGGACCAACACGAACACCGGGGAGCTGTTTTTT. It yields the protein CASAGTSGTNTNTGELFF.

This chain joins TRBV5-1 and TRBJ1-4, with 7 bases aligning to TRBD1. Germline-derived CDR1 and CDR2 are SGHRS and YFSETQ. Trimming removed 0 bases from V and 6 bases from J; junction bases left unmatched: 5. The CDR3 extends over 15 amino acids. The CDR3 protein is CASSLGGGVDEKLFF. CDR3 nucleotides: TGCGCCAGCAGCTTGGGAGGGGGCGTCGATGAAAAACTGTTTTTT.

V gene TRBV19 combines with J gene TRBJ1-1; 11 bases agree with TRBD1. This CDR3 region has 14 residues. V gave up 5 bases and J gave up 6 bases; unmatched junction bases: 5. Germline-derived CDR1 and CDR2 are LNHDA and SQIVND (reference sequence). CDR3 residues: CASSVGQGAAEAFF. CDR3 bases: TGTGCCAGTAGTGTCGGACAGGGGGCTGCTGAAGCTTTCTTT.